The 16 T cell receptor beta chains below were found in one sample sequenced in a study of blood T cells in healthy people across ages (dated by TCRdb to about 2015). The library was obtained by 5' RACE. A second PCR of roughly 7 to 12 cycles was performed with a sample-barcoded 5' primer and a J-beta primer mix. In TCRdb, the public reads were trimmed at Q25 with fastp and aligned with MiXCR, with productive beta chains retained. Records with the same CDR3 protein are collapsed into one entry carrying the most frequent genes and DNA. Within this sample are some 1,800,000 distinct CDR3 sequences, with about two fifths of them counted one time only. The biggest ten clones account for approximately 22% of the sample. The sequenced material came from blood. The receptors here all came from a human donor in good health.

The chain has TRBV12-3 or TRBV12-4 and TRBJ2-3, with 8 bases aligning to TRBD1. V lost 5 bases to trimming and J lost 9 bases; unmatched junction nucleotides: 19. CDR3 length equals 17 residues. The CDR3 DNA sequence: TGTGCCAGCAGTCCAGGACAGGGTCTAAGGATTAAGGACACGCAGTATTTT. This sequence encodes CASSPGQGLRIKDTQYF.

This clonotype showed up just a few times. J is TRBJ2-7 and V is TRBV7-9; no clear D gene. This CDR3 is 12 amino acids long. Germline V gives CDR1 SEHNR, CDR2 FQNEAQ (reference sequence). Trimming took off 1 base at V and 6 bases at J, with 7 bases between the two ends. CDR3 coding DNA: TGTGCCAGCAGCTTAGTTCGGGTCGAGCAGTACTTC. It specifies CASSLVRVEQYF.

As concerns this clonotype: This CDR3 is missing its conserved last phenylalanine or tryptophan, likely due to a read error. The chain couples TRBV7-2 to TRBJ1-6; D may be TRBD1 (5 bases). The CDR3 runs 15 residues. The germline V gene encodes CDR1 SGHTA and CDR2 FQGNSA. V lost 6 bases, J lost 2 bases, and 11 bases lay in between. CDR3 in DNA: TGTGCCAGCAGTTTGTCCAGGGCCTATAATTCACCCCTCCACTTG. It specifies CASSLSRAYNSPLHL.

A few counts support this clonotype. A junction boundary mismatches the germline segment, possibly from a read error. The chain links TRBV7-2 to TRBJ2-5; 9 bases agree with TRBD2. The CDR3 covers 14 residues. CDR1 and CDR2 (germline): SGHTA, FQGNSA. CDR3 protein: CAGSVLAGKETQYF. Here the CDR3 DNA reads TGTGCCGGCAGCGTCCTAGCGGGGAAAGAGACCCAGTACTTC.

The table lists this clonotype with many counts. V usage is TRBV6-6 and J usage is TRBJ2-1; a weak D match, TRBD1 (5 bases). From germline, CDR1 is MNHNY and CDR2 SVGAGI (reference sequence). CDR3 size: 12 residues. V lost 2 bases to trimming and J lost 8 bases, with 7 bases between them. This chain's CDR3 is CASSYRGDEQFF. CDR3 DNA sequence: TGTGCCAGCAGTTACAGGGGCGATGAGCAGTTCTTC.

Only a few counts were recorded for this clonotype. The chain couples TRBV7-8 to TRBJ2-4; D is unresolved. The CDR3 is 15 amino acids. Germline V CDR1 and CDR2: SGHVS, FQNEAQ. With 5 bases removed from V and 4 bases from J, the gap between germline ends came to 15 bases. The CDR3: CASSQLDPVKNIQYF. The CDR3 nucleotides read TGTGCCAGCAGCCAACTTGACCCAGTTAAAAACATTCAGTACTTC.

This clonotype was observed a handful of times. This CDR3 reads CASIQGPSSYEQYF. In nucleotides, the CDR3 is TGTGCCAGCATCCAAGGCCCAAGCTCCTACGAGCAGTACTTC. The chain uses TRBV5-5 and TRBJ2-7; D not resolved. Germline CDR1 reads SGHKS; CDR2 reads YYEKEE (reference sequence). The CDR3 sequence is 14 residues long. Trimming removed 6 bases from V and 0 bases from J, with 13 bases in between.

V gene TRBV7-8 combines with J gene TRBJ2-4; 11 positions agree with TRBD1. There are 16 residues in the CDR3. Germline V CDR1 and CDR2: SGHVS, FQNEAQ. J gave up 7 bases and V 5 bases, and 10 bases lay outside the gene matches. The CDR3 spells CASSRGGDRGVNIQYF. CDR3 in DNA: TGTGCCAGCAGCCGAGGTGGGGACAGGGGGGTGAACATTCAGTACTTC.

In regard to this clonotype: A junction end diverges from the germline sequence, so it may reflect a read error. The gene calls are TRBV29-1 and TRBJ2-7; D possibly corresponds to TRBD1 (6 bases). This CDR3 is 13 amino acids long. Germline values: CDR1 SQVTM, CDR2 ANQGSEA. The CDR3 nucleotides read TGCGGCGTTGAACTTCAGGGGCCCTACGAGCAGTACTTC. Its protein is CGVELQGPYEQYF.

Ten or more counts support this clonotype. The chain uses TRBV12-3 or TRBV12-4 and TRBJ2-7; 8 nucleotides match TRBD1. Trimming cost V 3 bases and J 0 bases; bases outside gene matches: 7. The CDR3 loop spans 16 amino acids. The CDR3, as DNA: TGTGCCAGCAGTTTCGGAGACAGGGGTTCCTCCTACGAGCAGTACTTC. Translating it yields CASSFGDRGSSYEQYF.

This clonotype was counted only a few times. The genes are TRBV2 and TRBJ2-7, with 7 bases lining up with TRBD2. Germline V gene data show CDR1 as SNHLY and CDR2 as FYNNEI. The CDR3 loop spans 15 amino acids. V shed 5 bases and J 4 bases; nucleotides not matched to a gene: 11. For the CDR3, the DNA is TGTGCCAGCAGTCCCCCTAGCGGAGGCCTTTACGAGCAGTACTTC. The encoded protein is CASSPPSGGLYEQYF.

This clonotype has just a few counts. The chain carries TRBV7-9 and TRBJ1-2; D remains unclear. CDR1 is SEHNR, CDR2 FQNEAQ, per germline (reference sequence). Deletions cut 5 bases from V and 4 bases from J, with 8 bases between. The CDR3 has 12 amino acids. CDR3: CASSPLTYGYTF. The CDR3 DNA reads TGTGCCAGCAGCCCCTTAACCTATGGCTACACCTTC.

Comments on this clonotype: Compared with germline, one end of the junction differs, possibly owing to a read error. The chain uses TRBV20-1 and TRBJ1-1; TRBD1 agrees at 8 bases. This CDR3 is built from 13 residues. Germline V gives CDR1 DFQATT, CDR2 SNEGSKA (reference sequence). The DNA of the CDR3 is TGCAGTGCTAGACAGACAGGGGACACTGAGGCTTTCTTT. Translation: CSARQTGDTEAFF.

This chain joins TRBV12-3 or TRBV12-4 and TRBJ1-5, with D perhaps matching TRBD1 (6 bases). Trimming shortened V by 4 bases and J by 0 bases, and 16 bases separated the two germline ends. This CDR3 has 17 amino acids. As DNA, the CDR3 is TGTGCCAGCAGTTCTGGACAGCGCGAGTATAGCAATCAGCCCCAGCATTTT. It encodes CASSSGQREYSNQPQHF.

This clonotype was seen only a few times. The genes are TRBV7-6 and TRBJ2-5; 8 bases agree with TRBD1. From germline, CDR1 is SGHVS and CDR2 FNYEAQ. V shed 8 bases and J 4 bases; nucleotides not matched to a gene: 9. This CDR3 has 14 amino acids. The CDR3, as DNA: TGTGCCAGCGACGACCTGACAGGGGTAGAGACCCAGTACTTC. This encodes CASDDLTGVETQYF.

The chain uses TRBV30 and TRBJ1-2; D gene unclear. Germline V gene data show CDR1 as GTSNPN and CDR2 as SVGIG (reference sequence). The V and J ends lost 4 bases and 4 bases respectively, with 16 bases between them. This CDR3 comprises 14 residues. The CDR3 region has the DNA TGTGCCTGGACGATAAGTGGTGACGGCTATGGCTACACCTTC. This gives the protein CAWTISGDGYGYTF.